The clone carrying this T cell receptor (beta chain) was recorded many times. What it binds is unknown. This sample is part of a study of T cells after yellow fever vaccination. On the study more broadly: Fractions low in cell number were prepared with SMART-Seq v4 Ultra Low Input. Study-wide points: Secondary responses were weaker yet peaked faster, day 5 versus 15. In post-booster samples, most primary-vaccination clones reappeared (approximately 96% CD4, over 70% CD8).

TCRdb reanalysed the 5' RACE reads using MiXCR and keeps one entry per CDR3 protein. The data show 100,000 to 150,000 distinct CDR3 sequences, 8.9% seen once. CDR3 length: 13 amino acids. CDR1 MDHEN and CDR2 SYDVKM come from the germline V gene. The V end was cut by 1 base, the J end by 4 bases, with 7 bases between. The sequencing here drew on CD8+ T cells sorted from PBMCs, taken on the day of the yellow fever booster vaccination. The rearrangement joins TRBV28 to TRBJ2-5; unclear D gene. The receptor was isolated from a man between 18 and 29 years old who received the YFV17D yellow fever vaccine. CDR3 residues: CASSLFGLETQYF. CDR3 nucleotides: TGTGCCAGCAGTTTATTTGGGTTAGAGACCCAGTACTTC.